This TCR beta chain was retrieved from a study of T-cell memory formation after mild COVID-19. Overall study findings and caveats: Mostly located in CM and EM were contracting CD4+ clones, with contracting CD8+ clones located in EMRA. From day 15 to 85, contracting clones were balanced between CD4 and CD8, whereas later expanders leaned toward CD4+.

TCRdb recomputed calls from the 5' RACE reads with MiXCR, one row per CDR3 protein. The sample yields about 350,000 distinct CDR3 sequences, 13% to 15% seen once. Germline CDR1 and CDR2: LGHNA and YNFKEQ. The CDR3 length is 16 residues. This clonotype has more than one count but fewer than ten. What it binds is unknown. One end of the junction is discordant with germline, which a read error may explain. This TCR was recovered from a man aged 18-30 years who had mild COVID-19 (a few samples of this study predate the infection). Cell type and time point are not known. The V call is TRBV4-2, the J call TRBJ2-7; no reliable D call. Sequenced sample: PBMCs or a T cell subset sorted from them (not recorded which). CDR3 bases: TGTGCCAGCAGCCAAGAGACGATTGAAGACTCCAACGAGCAGTACTTC. This translates into CASSQETIEDSNEQYF.